This T cell receptor (beta chain) was recovered during a study of radiation and T cells in renal cell carcinoma. Germline CDR1 is SGDLS and CDR2 is YYNGEE. Trimming took 7 bases from V and 0 from J, leaving 8 bases between them. The CDR3 consists of 13 residues. Study-level findings and limits: Pretreatment tumor biopsies were lacking, so baseline clonotypes are unknown.

Produced via immunoSEQ multiplex PCR; TCRdb's table is partial and in-frame only. The data contain 70,000 to 100,000 clones, 65% to 85% of them seen just once; the ten biggest clones take up 5% to 6.5%. To note about this clone: Its antigen is not known.

The time point denotes: baseline pretreatment blood. Treatment specified: 15 Gy SBRT to primary tumor, nephrectomy 4 weeks later. The chain employs TRBV9 and TRBJ2-1, with D maybe TRBD1 (5 bases). The starting material was blood, obtained from a patient whose treatment included radiotherapy and nephrectomy. This TCR came from a man aged 55-75 years with renal cell carcinoma. The CDR3 protein is CASGRDSYNEQFF. In nucleotides, the CDR3 is TGTGCCAGCGGCAGGGACTCCTACAATGAGCAGTTCTTC.